This T cell receptor (beta chain) stems from a study of control samples from healthy donors and cancer patients. Per the germline V gene, CDR1 is SEHNR and CDR2 is FQNEAQ (reference sequence). The V end was cut by 0 bases, the J end by 10 bases, with 12 bases between. The length of the CDR3 is 14 residues. Data came from immunoSEQ multiplex PCR; TCRdb stores just in-frame clones and leaves some out. The sample includes roughly 100,000 clones, about 90% seen only once; the top ten take 13% to 15%. The clonotype was recovered from a man aged 30 to 39 in good health. The sequenced sample consisted of blood. This chain joins TRBV7-9 and TRBJ1-4; D possibly corresponds to TRBD1 (5 bases). Here the CDR3 reads CASSLASQRGKLFF. CDR3 DNA: TGTGCCAGCAGCTTAGCGTCCCAGAGGGGAAAACTGTTTTTT. Looking up the rest from reference TRBV7-9 and TRBJ1-4 gives the full variable domain: DTGVSQNPRHKITKRGQNVTFRCDPISEHNRLYWYRQTLGQGPEFLTYFQNEAQLEKSRLLSDRFSAERPKGSFSTLEIQRTEQGDSAMYLCASSLASQRGKLFFGSGTQLSVL.